These 8 T cell receptor beta chains were all obtained from the same sample, sequenced in a study of T cell responses to AZD1222 COVID-19 vaccine. Method: immunoSEQ multiplex PCR; TCRdb's copy keeps in-frame clones and lacks some. The data show some 120,000 clones, around 85% seen once. This specimen was peripheral blood, taken on day 0 of MenACWY control vaccination. Receptors were obtained from an adult in good health.

The chain carries TRBV6-6 and TRBJ2-7, with D perhaps matching TRBD1 or TRBD2 (6 bases each). This CDR3 is built from 14 residues. Trimming cost V 0 bases and J 3 bases, with 9 bases left between them. The germline gives CDR1 MNHNY, CDR2 SVGAGI (reference sequence). CDR3: CASSYSGGGYEQYF. The DNA for the CDR3 is TGTGCCAGCAGTTACTCGGGGGGCGGCTACGAGCAGTACTTC.

This sequence joins TRBV18 and TRBJ2-1; 8 nucleotides line up with TRBD2. This CDR3 is 14 amino acids long. V shed 3 bases and J 7 bases; nucleotides not matched to a gene: 5. Germline V CDR1 and CDR2: KGHSH, LQKENI. The CDR3 protein is CASSPRGGLNEQFF. DNA of the CDR3: TGTGCCAGCTCACCCCGGGGGGGCCTGAATGAGCAGTTCTTC.

Remarks on this clone: This may stem from a read error, because a much larger clone lies one nucleotide away. Other nucleotide sequences from this sample produce the same CDR3. The chain links TRBV5-1 to TRBJ1-2, with D unresolved. V was clipped by 0 bases and J by 2 bases, with 5 bases between them. The CDR3 extends over 13 amino acids. CDR1 and CDR2 from the germline V gene are SGHRS and YFSETQ. The CDR3 DNA sequence: TGCGCCAGCAGCTTGGGCGGAAACTATGGCTACACCTTC. It yields the protein CASSLGGNYGYTF.

The chain couples TRBV6-5 to TRBJ2-7; 10 bases agree with TRBD2. The germline gives CDR1 MNHEY, CDR2 SVGAGI. This CDR3 region has 15 residues. V trimming: 5 bases; J trimming: 4 bases; junction bases outside the gene matches: 8. CDR3 in amino acids: CASSRGPSGGYEQYF. The CDR3 nucleotides read TGTGCCAGCAGTCGCGGGCCTAGCGGGGGTTACGAGCAGTACTTC.

As to this clone: Germline is not matched at one junction end, which may reflect a read error. The chain has TRBV7-2 and TRBJ1-2, with TRBD1 as a possible D gene (6 bases). Germline V gene lookup returns CDR1 SGHTA and CDR2 FQGNSA. The CDR3 is 16 residues long. CDR3 sequence: CASSLLGTQGGVVFAF. The CDR3 nucleotides are TGTGCCAGCAGCTTACTCGGGACACAAGGAGGGGTGGTCTTCGCCTTC.

The V and J genes are TRBV5-1 and TRBJ1-4; TRBD1 matches 9 bases. Looked up from germline, CDR1 is SGHRS and CDR2 is YFSETQ. V shed 4 bases and J 1 base; nucleotides not matched to a gene: 5. The length of the CDR3 is 16 residues. The DNA of the CDR3 is TGCGCCAGCAGCAGAACGACAGGGGGAACTAATGAAAAACTGTTTTTT. It encodes CASSRTTGGTNEKLFF.

This clone was seen more than once but under ten times. The rearrangement uses TRBV7-9 and TRBJ1-2, with TRBD1 identical over 12 bases. The V and J ends lost 5 bases and 8 bases, in that order; junction bases with no gene match: 9. The CDR3 length is 15 residues. Germline CDR1 reads SEHNR; CDR2 reads FQNEAQ (reference sequence). CDR3 nucleotide sequence: TGTGCCAGCAGCACGGGGCGGGACAGGGGGCGAGGCTACACCTTC. It encodes CASSTGRDRGRGYTF.

This clone came up once. This chain links TRBV3-1 (or the pseudogene TRBV3-2) with TRBJ1-6, with D hard to call. V was trimmed by 2 bases and J by 9 bases, leaving 11 bases between them. The germline gives CDR1 LGHDT, CDR2 YNNKEL (reference sequence). The CDR3 length is 14 residues. The CDR3 loop is CASSQSGRVSPLHF. For the CDR3, the DNA is TGTGCCAGCAGCCAAAGTGGGAGGGTTTCACCCCTCCACTTT.